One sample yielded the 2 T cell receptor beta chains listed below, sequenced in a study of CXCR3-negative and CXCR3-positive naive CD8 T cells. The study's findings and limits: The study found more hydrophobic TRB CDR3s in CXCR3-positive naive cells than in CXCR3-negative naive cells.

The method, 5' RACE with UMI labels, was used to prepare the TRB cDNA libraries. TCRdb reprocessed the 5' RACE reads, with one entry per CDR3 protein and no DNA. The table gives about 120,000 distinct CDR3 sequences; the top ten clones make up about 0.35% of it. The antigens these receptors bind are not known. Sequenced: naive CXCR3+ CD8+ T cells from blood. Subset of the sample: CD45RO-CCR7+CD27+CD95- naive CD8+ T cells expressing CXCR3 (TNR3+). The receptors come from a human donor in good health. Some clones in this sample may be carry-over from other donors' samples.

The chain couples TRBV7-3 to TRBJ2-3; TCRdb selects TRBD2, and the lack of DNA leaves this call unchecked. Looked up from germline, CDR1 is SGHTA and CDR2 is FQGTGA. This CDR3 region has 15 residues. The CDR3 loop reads CASSLGLGETDTQYF.

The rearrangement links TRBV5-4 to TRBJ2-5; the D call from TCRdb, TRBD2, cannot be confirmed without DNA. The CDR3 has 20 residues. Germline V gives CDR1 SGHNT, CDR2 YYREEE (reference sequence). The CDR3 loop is CASSLDGPAGGLGGVETQYF.